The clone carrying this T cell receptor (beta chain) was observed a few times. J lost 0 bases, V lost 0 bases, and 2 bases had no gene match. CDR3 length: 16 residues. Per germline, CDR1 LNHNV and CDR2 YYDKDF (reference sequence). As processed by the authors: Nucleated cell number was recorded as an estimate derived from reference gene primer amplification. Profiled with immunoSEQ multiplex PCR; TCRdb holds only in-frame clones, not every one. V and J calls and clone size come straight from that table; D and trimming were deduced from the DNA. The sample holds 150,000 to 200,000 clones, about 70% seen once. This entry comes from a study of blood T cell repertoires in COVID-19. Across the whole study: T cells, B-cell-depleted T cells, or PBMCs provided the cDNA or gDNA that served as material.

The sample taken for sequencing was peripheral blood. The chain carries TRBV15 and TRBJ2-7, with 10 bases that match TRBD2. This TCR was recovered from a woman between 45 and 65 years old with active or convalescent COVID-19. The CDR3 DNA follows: TGTGCCACCAGCAGAGATGCTAGCGGGAGCTCCTACGAGCAGTACTTC. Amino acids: CATSRDASGSSYEQYF.